A selection of T cell receptor beta chains follows, all from one sample in a study of shared clonotypes between healthy human individuals. Some clones are missing from TCRdb's copy, which holds only in-frame ones; the method was immunoSEQ multiplex PCR. This table holds some 800,000 clones, around 93% found once. Input material: naive CD8+ T cells sorted from blood. The receptors here all came from a man in his thirties or forties in good health. Both conserved end residues are part of each CDR3. The order of the fields is V gene, clone size, CDR3 protein. Not every row has a clone size; where given, it reads once, few, many or a size class.

TRBV6-6	NA	CASSYIVSGSMGVQYF
TRBV29-1	NA	CSVDTSGNTGELFF
TRBV14	NA	CASSQVGVRFKDTQYF
TRBV30	NA	CAWSGQPYEQYF
TRBV14	NA	CASSQDLRRPYNEQFF
TRBV7-6	NA	CASSLGLGWEQYF
TRBV7-9	NA	CASSPRGGKGDFRYEQYF
TRBV9	once	CASSLGLAGGGGTDTQYF
TRBV13	NA	CASTDGTLYEQYF
TRBV5-1	NA	CASSWGAQGTGELFF
TRBV29-1	NA	CSVEDPANNEKLFF
TRBV28	NA	CASSNDQFEQFF